The clone carrying this T cell receptor (beta chain) was seen ten or more times. Its antigen is as yet unknown. This sample was taken from a study of cytomegalovirus exposure and HLA in healthy donors. General study results and limits: It was confirmed in vitro that three of the CMV-associated chains were specific for CMV antigens.

Sequencing used immunoSEQ multiplex PCR; TCRdb keeps in-frame clones, though not all of them. Of more than 85,000 clones listed, more than 70% are singletons. The sequenced sample was PBMCs. This receptor was obtained from a woman aged 18-29 years in good health and CMV-seronegative.

In nucleotides, the CDR3 is TGCGCCAGCAGCCAAGATCTGGGGGGGGCCTCGGATGAGCAGTTCTTC. It translates to CASSQDLGGASDEQFF. The J gene is TRBJ2-1, the V gene TRBV4-3; the D gene is possibly TRBD2 (7 bases). The germline gives CDR1 LGHNA, CDR2 YSLEER. There are 16 residues in the CDR3. With 0 bases removed from V and 8 bases from J, the gap between germline ends came to 17 bases.